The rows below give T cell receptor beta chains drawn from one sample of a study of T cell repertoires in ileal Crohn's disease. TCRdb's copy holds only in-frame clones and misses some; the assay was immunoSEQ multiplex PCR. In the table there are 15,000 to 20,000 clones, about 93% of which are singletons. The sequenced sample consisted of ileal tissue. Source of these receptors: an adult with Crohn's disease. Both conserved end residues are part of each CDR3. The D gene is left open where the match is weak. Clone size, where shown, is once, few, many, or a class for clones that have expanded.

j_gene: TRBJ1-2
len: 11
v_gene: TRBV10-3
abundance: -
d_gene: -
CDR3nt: TGTGCCATCAACACAGCTGAGCGCTACACCTTC
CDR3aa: CAINTAERYTF

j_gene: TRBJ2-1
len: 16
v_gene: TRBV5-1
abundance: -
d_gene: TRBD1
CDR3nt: TGCGCCAGCTCGAACGACAGGGGGAAATCCTACAATGAGCAGTTCTTC
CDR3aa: CASSNDRGKSYNEQFF

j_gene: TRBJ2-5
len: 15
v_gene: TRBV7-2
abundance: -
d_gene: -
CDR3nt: TGTGCCAGCAGCTATCGTCCGGGAAGGGAAGAGACCCAGTACTTC
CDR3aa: CASSYRPGREETQYF

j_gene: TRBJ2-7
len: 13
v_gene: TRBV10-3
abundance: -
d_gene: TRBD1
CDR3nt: TGTGCCATCAGCCAGACAGGGAACTACGAGCAGTACTTC
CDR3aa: CAISQTGNYEQYF

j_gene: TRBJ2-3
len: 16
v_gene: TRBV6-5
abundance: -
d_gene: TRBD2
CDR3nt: TGTGCCAGCAGTTCGCATAGCGGGGGGAGCACAGATACGCAGTATTTT
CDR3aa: CASSSHSGGSTDTQYF

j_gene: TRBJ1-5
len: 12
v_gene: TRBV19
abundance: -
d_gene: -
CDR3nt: TGTGCCAGTAGGGGGGCAAGGCAGCCCCAGCATTTT
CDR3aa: CASRGARQPQHF

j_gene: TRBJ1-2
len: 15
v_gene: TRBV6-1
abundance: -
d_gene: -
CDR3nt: TGTGCCAGCAGTGAAATGGTGGGGGGGGGCGGAGGCTACACCTTC
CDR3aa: CASSEMVGGGGGYTF

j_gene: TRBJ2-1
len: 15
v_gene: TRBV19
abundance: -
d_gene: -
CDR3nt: TGTGCCAGTGCGTTTAAGCCGAGCTCCTACAATGAGCAGTTCTTC
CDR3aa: CASAFKPSSYNEQFF

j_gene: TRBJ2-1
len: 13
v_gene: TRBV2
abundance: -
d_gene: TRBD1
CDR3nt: TGTGCCAGCAGGGGACAGGCCTACAATGAGCAGTTCTTC
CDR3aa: CASRGQAYNEQFF

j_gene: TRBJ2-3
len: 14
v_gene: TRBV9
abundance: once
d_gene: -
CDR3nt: TGTGCCAGCAGCGTAGAGGGGACTGAGGATACGCAGTATTTT
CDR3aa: CASSVEGTEDTQYF

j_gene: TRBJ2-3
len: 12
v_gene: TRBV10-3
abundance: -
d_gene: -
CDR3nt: TGTGCCATCAGGCGGGGCACAGATACGCAGTATTTT
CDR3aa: CAIRRGTDTQYF

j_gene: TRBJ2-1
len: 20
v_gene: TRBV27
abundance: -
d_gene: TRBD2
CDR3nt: TGTGCCAGCAGTAAGCTAACAGGGGACCTACTAGCGGGGGGGCTGTATGAGCAGTTCTTC
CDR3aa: CASSKLTGDLLAGGLYEQFF

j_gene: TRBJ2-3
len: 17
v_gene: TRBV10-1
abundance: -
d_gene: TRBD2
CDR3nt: TGCGCCAGCAGTGAGGGCGGAATAGCGGGGCGGTTAGATACGCAGTATTTT
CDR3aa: CASSEGGIAGRLDTQYF

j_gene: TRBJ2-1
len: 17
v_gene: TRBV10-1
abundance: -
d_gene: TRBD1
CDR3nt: TGCGCCAGCAGTGAGCTAACCGGGACAGGGATGTACAATGAGCAGTTCTTC
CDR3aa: CASSELTGTGMYNEQFF

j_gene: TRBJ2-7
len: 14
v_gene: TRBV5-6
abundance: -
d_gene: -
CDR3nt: TGTGCCAGCCGGAGGCGGGGAGACTCCTACGAGCAGTACTTC
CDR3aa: CASRRRGDSYEQYF

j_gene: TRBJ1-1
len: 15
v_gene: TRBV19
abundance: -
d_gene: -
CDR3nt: TGTGCCAGTAGTCCGCTGCAGGGGCCTGGCGGCGAGGCTTTCTTT
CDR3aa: CASSPLQGPGGEAFF

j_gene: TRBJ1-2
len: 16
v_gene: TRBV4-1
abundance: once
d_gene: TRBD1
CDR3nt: TGCGCCAGCAGCCCGTCACAGGGGGCGATTACCTATGGCTACACCTTC
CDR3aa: CASSPSQGAITYGYTF

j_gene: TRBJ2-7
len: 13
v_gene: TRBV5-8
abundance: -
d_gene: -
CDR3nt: TGTGCCAGCAGCCAGCGAGGGCCCGGCGAGCAGTACTTC
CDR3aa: CASSQRGPGEQYF

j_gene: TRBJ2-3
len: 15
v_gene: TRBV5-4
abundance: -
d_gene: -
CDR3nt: TGTGCCAGCAGCCCCGGGACACTTAGCACAGATACGCAGTATTTT
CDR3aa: CASSPGTLSTDTQYF

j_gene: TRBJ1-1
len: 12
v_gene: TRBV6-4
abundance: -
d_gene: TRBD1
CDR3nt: TGTGCCAGCAGTGAAAGACAGGGGAAAGCTTTCTTT
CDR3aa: CASSERQGKAFF

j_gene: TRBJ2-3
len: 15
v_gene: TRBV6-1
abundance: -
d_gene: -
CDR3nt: TGTGCCAGCAGTGAACTCGCGGGGCAAGCAGATACGCAGTATTTT
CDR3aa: CASSELAGQADTQYF

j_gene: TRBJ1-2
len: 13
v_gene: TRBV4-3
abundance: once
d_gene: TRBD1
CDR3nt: TGCGCCAGCAGCCACAGGACAGGGTGGGGCTACACCTTC
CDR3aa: CASSHRTGWGYTF

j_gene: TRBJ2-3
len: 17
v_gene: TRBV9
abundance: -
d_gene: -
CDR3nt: TGTGCCAGCAGCGTTTTAACAGGGGACTCCAGCACAGATACGCAGTATTTT
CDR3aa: CASSVLTGDSSTDTQYF

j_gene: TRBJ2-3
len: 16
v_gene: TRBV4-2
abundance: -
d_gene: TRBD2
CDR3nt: TGTGCCAGCAGCCCCCGGACTAGCGGGAGTCCAGATACGCAGTATTTT
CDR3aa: CASSPRTSGSPDTQYF

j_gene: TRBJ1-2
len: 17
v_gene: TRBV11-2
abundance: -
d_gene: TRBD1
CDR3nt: TGTGCCAGCAGCTTACTACCTACAGGGGGCTTCGGTATGGGCTACACCTTC
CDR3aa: CASSLLPTGGFGMGYTF

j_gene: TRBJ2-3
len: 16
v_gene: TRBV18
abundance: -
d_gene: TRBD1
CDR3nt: TGTGCCAGCTCACCGAATATCCCCAGGGGGTTAGATACGCAGTATTTT
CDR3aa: CASSPNIPRGLDTQYF

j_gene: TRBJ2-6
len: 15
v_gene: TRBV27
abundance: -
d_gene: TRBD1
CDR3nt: TGTGCCAGCAGATCAGGGGGCCCTGGGGCCAACGTCCTGACTTTC
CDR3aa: CASRSGGPGANVLTF

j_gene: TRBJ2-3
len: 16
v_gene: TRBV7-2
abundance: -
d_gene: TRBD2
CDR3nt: TGTGCCAGCAGCCGAAGCGGGGGCCCTGGTGGAGATACGCAGTATTTT
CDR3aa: CASSRSGGPGGDTQYF

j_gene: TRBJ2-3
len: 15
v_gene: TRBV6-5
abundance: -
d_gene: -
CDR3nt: TGTGCCAGCAGTTACACCAGCGCCACCACAGATACGCAGTATTTT
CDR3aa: CASSYTSATTDTQYF

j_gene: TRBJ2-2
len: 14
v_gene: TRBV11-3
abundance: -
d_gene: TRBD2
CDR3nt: TGTGCCAGCAGTCCCCGGGGGGGTACCGGGGAGCTGTTTTTT
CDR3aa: CASSPRGGTGELFF

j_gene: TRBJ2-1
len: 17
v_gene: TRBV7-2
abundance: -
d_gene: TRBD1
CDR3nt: TGTGCCAGCAGTCCCCCAGGGGGAAGGGCCTTAGGGAATGAGCAGTTCTTC
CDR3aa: CASSPPGGRALGNEQFF

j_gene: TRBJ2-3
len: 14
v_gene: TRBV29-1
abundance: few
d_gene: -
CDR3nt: TGCAGCTCTGAAGGGGCCCCTGGCACAGATACGCAGTATTTT
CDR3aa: CSSEGAPGTDTQYF

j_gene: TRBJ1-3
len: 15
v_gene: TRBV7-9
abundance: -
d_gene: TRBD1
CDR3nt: TGTGCCAGCAGCTTATCAGGGGGCCCTGGAAACACCATATATTTT
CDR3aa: CASSLSGGPGNTIYF

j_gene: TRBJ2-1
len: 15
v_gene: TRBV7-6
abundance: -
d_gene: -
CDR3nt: TGTGCCAGCAGTCAAGAGGTGGCAGCATCCCATGAGCAGTTCTTC
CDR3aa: CASSQEVAASHEQFF

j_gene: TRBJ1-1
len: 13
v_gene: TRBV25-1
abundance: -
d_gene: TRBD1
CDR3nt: TGTGCCAGCACCGGGACAGGGGTCACTGAAGCTTTCTTT
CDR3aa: CASTGTGVTEAFF

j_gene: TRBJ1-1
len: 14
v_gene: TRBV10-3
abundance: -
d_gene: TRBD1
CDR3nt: TGTGCCATCAGTGACGGCCGGGACAGGGTTGAAGCTTTCTTT
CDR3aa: CAISDGRDRVEAFF

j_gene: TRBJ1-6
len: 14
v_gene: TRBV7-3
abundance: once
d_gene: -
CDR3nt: TGTGCCAGCAGCTCCCAGGGGCCCAATTCACCCCTCCACTTT
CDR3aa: CASSSQGPNSPLHF

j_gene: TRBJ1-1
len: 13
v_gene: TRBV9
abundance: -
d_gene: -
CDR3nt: TGTGCCAGCAGCGTATCCTTATTCACTGAAGCTTTCTTT
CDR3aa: CASSVSLFTEAFF

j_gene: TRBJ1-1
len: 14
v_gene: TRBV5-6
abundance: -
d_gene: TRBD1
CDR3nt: TGTGCCAGCAGCTTGGGACAGGGAGGTACTGAAGCTTTCTTT
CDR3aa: CASSLGQGGTEAFF

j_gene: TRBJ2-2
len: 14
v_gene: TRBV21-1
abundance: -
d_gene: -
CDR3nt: TGTGCCAGCAGTCCCGACAAGGTCCCCGGGGAGCTGTTTTTT
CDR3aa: CASSPDKVPGELFF

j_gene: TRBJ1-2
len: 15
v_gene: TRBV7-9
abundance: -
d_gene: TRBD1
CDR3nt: TGTGCCAGCAGCCGCGGACAGGGGCCCGAGGGTGGCTACACCTTC
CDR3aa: CASSRGQGPEGGYTF

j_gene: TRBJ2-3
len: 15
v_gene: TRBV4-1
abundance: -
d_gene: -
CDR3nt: TGCGCCAGCAGCCAGCGGGCTGGATCCACAGATACGCAGTATTTT
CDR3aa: CASSQRAGSTDTQYF

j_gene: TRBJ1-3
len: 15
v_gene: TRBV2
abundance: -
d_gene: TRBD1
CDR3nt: TGTGCCAGCAGTCAGGACAGGAGCTCTGGAAACACCATATATTTT
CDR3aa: CASSQDRSSGNTIYF

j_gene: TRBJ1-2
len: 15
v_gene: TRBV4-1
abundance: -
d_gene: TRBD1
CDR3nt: TGCGCCAGCAGCCAAGAGGCAGGGGGGCCCTATGGCTACACCTTC
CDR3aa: CASSQEAGGPYGYTF

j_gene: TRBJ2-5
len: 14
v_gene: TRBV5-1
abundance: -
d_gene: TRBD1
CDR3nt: TGCGCCAGCAGTTGGACAGGTAGCGAAGAGACCCAGTACTTC
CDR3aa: CASSWTGSEETQYF

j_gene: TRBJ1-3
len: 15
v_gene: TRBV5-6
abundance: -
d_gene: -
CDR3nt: TGTGCCAGCAGCTTGGGAGGGCTTACTGGAAACACCATATATTTT
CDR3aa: CASSLGGLTGNTIYF

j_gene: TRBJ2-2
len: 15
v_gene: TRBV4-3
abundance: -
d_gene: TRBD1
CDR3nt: TGCGCCAGCAGCCAGACAGGGGGTAGGAGCGGGGAGCTGTTTTTT
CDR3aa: CASSQTGGRSGELFF

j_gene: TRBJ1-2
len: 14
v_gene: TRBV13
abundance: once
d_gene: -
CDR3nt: TGTGCCAGCAGCTTATTGGCCAGAAACTATGGCTACACCTTC
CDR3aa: CASSLLARNYGYTF